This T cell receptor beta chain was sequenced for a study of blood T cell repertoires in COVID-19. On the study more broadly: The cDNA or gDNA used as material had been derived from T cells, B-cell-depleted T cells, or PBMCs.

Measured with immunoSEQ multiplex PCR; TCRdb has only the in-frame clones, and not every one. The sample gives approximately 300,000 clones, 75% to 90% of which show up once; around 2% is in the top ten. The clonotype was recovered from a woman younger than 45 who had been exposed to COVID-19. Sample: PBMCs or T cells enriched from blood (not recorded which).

CDR3 sequence: CASSRLTSDESTDTQYF. The CDR3 DNA sequence: TGTGCCAGCAGCCGACTGACTAGCGATGAAAGCACAGATACGCAGTATTTT. V usage is TRBV7-9 and J usage is TRBJ2-3, with 8 bases aligning to TRBD2. CDR3 length: 17 residues. The germline gives CDR1 SEHNR, CDR2 FQNEAQ (reference sequence). The V and J ends lost 5 bases and 0 bases, in that order; junction bases with no gene match: 10.